The next 24 T cell receptor beta chains were all read from a single sample in a study of OX40 agonist ivuxolimab in advanced cancers. The method was immunoSEQ multiplex PCR; TCRdb's version includes in-frame clones alone and lacks a portion of them. This table holds 65,000 to 95,000 clones, approximately 80% found once. Source: CD4+ or CD8+ T cells sorted from blood, taken in a trial of the OX40 agonist ivuxolimab. Receptors were obtained from an adult with an advanced solid tumor such as melanoma, head and neck, liver or kidney cancer.

The rearrangement joins TRBV15 to TRBJ2-7; D possibly uses TRBD1 or TRBD2 (6 bases each). Trimming removed 2 bases at V and 6 bases at J, with 17 bases between. This CDR3 has 15 amino acids. Germline-derived CDR1 and CDR2 are LNHNV and YYDKDF (reference sequence). As DNA, the CDR3 is TGTGCCACCAGCAGATCAAGGGGGGTCCCAGGCGAGCAGTACTTC. Encoded protein: CATSRSRGVPGEQYF. Based on the CDR3 plus reference TRBV15 and TRBJ2-7, the full variable domain is DAMVIQNPRYQVTQFGKPVTLSCSQTLNHNVMYWYQQKSSQAPKLLFHYYDKDFNNEADTPDNFQSRRPNTSFCFLDIRSPGLGDTAMYLCATSRSRGVPGEQYFGPGTRLTVT.

The chain employs TRBV19 and TRBJ1-5; tentatively, D is TRBD1 (5 bases). The CDR3 has 15 residues. Germline CDR1 LNHDA, CDR2 SQIVND (reference sequence). V lost 3 bases and J 2 bases, leaving 11 bases between the germline ends. The DNA of the CDR3 is TGTGCCAGTAGTATTGGGGGTTTTGGCAATCAGCCCCAGCATTTT. Translation: CASSIGGFGNQPQHF.

This sequence joins TRBV11-2 and TRBJ2-1; weak D call: TRBD1 (7 bases). Trimming stripped 2 bases from V and 0 bases from J, with 11 bases between. The CDR3 contains 16 residues. Germline CDR1 reads SGHAT; CDR2 reads FQNNGV. In nucleotides, the CDR3 is TGTGCCAGCAGCTTACGCGGGGACAGCTCCTACAATGAGCAGTTCTTC. It codes for CASSLRGDSSYNEQFF. Filled out from reference TRBV11-2 and TRBJ2-1, the complete variable domain reads EAGVAQSPRYKIIEKRQSVAFWCNPISGHATLYWYQQILGQGPKLLIQFQNNGVVDDSQLPKDRFSAERLKGVDSTLKIQPAKLEDSAVYLCASSLRGDSSYNEQFFGPGTRLTVL.

This rearrangement joins TRBV5-4 to TRBJ1-4; D is unclear. Germline CDR1 and CDR2: SGHNT and YYREEE (reference sequence). Between the trimmed V and J ends, which lost 3 bases and 7 bases, there was a span of 7 bases. The CDR3 consists of 12 residues. The CDR3 region has the DNA TGTGCCAGCAGCTATGAAAGTGAAAAACTGTTTTTT. Translating gives CASSYESEKLFF.

The chain employs TRBV15 and TRBJ2-7; D may correspond to TRBD1 or TRBD2 (5 bases each). Trimming left V 3 bases short and J 4 bases short, with 16 bases between. Germline V gene sequence: CDR1 LNHNV, CDR2 YYDKDF (reference sequence). The CDR3 contains 15 residues. DNA of the CDR3: TGTGCCACCAGCAGCGGGACGGGGTACCAGTACGAGCAGTACTTC. Its protein is CATSSGTGYQYEQYF.

The CDR3 bases are TGTGCCAGCAGCCAAGGTACGCCCGTAGCTTTCTTT. Its translation: CASSQGTPVAFF. This chain uses TRBV28 with TRBJ1-1; no clear D gene. V was shortened by 6 bases and J by 10 bases, with 15 bases between the two germline ends. CDR1 is MDHEN, CDR2 SYDVKM, per germline. CDR3 length: 12 amino acids.

V gene TRBV25-1 combines with J gene TRBJ2-3; D gene ambiguous. V was trimmed by 3 bases and J by 0 bases, leaving 7 bases between them. This CDR3 is 14 amino acids long. CDR1 and CDR2 (germline): MGHDK, SYGVNS. The CDR3 is CASSEDGSTDTQYF. The CDR3 DNA reads TGTGCCAGCAGTGAGGACGGGAGCACAGATACGCAGTATTTT.

V and J are TRBV6-5 and TRBJ2-3; maybe TRBD1 (6 bases). There are 16 residues in the CDR3. The germline V and J ends were trimmed by 2 bases and 0 bases, with 12 bases remaining between them. The germline CDR1 and CDR2 sequences are MNHEY and SVGAGI. As DNA, the CDR3 is TGTGCCAGCAGTTACAGCAGGGGCACGAGCACAGATACGCAGTATTTT. Translation: CASSYSRGTSTDTQYF.

J is TRBJ1-2 and V is TRBV6-5; D gene ambiguous. Germline V gene data show CDR1 as MNHEY and CDR2 as SVGAGI. V was cut by 4 bases and J by 4 bases, with 10 bases left in between. The CDR3 spans 13 residues. The CDR3 sequence: CASSSDGPYGYTF. CDR3 DNA sequence: TGTGCCAGCAGTTCCGACGGTCCCTATGGCTACACCTTC.

The chain links TRBV7-9 to TRBJ1-2; 8 nucleotides line up with TRBD1. Germline trimming cut 3 bases from V and 8 bases from J; bases unmatched to any gene: 11. Germline V gives CDR1 SEHNR, CDR2 FQNEAQ (reference sequence). The CDR3 is 15 amino acids. The CDR3 loop reads CASSFGQGGDRGYTF. The CDR3, as DNA: TGTGCCAGCAGCTTCGGACAGGGAGGAGACAGGGGCTACACCTTC.

A few counts support this clone. The V call is TRBV7-2, the J call TRBJ2-2; D may be TRBD2 (5 bases). V was clipped by 5 bases and J by 7 bases, with 8 bases between them. The CDR3 has 12 residues. In germline, CDR1 is SGHTA, CDR2 FQGNSA. The chain's CDR3 is CASSRRSGELFF. CDR3 nucleotides: TGTGCCAGCAGCCGGAGGAGCGGGGAGCTGTTTTTT.

This clone was seen only once. V and J are TRBV28 and TRBJ2-3; the D gene is possibly TRBD2 (7 bases). The CDR3 spans 15 residues. V lost 9 bases, J lost 2 bases, and 18 bases lay in between. Germline values: CDR1 MDHEN, CDR2 SYDVKM. The DNA for the CDR3 is TGTGCCAGTATAAGGGGGGGTGTGTCCACAGATACGCAGTATTTT. This encodes CASIRGGVSTDTQYF.

The rearrangement joins TRBV19 to TRBJ1-2; 9 nucleotides match TRBD1. Germline V gene sequence: CDR1 LNHDA, CDR2 SQIVND (reference sequence). The V segment lost 7 bases and the J segment 4 bases; nucleotides outside the gene matches: 7. The CDR3 runs to 14 residues. The CDR3 loop reads CASTTGQGTYGYTF. CDR3 sequence (DNA): TGTGCCAGTACAACGGGACAGGGAACCTATGGCTACACCTTC.

V is TRBV2 and J is TRBJ2-1; 8 nucleotides agree with TRBD2. V lost 7 bases to trimming and J lost 5 bases; unmatched junction nucleotides: 13. Germline loops: CDR1 SNHLY, CDR2 FYNNEI. The CDR3 is 16 amino acids. This CDR3 is CASTTTAGALDNEQFF. CDR3 DNA sequence: TGTGCCAGCACAACGACAGCGGGAGCCTTGGACAATGAGCAGTTCTTC.

The chain uses TRBV11-2 and TRBJ2-7; D call uncertain. Trimming shortened V by 1 base and J by 2 bases, and 3 bases separated the two germline ends. The CDR3 runs to 12 residues. Germline-derived CDR1 and CDR2 are SGHAT and FQNNGV. The CDR3 DNA reads as TGTGCCAGCAGCTTAGGAACCTACGAGCAGTACTTC. Translated: CASSLGTYEQYF.

This clone occurred a few times. V gene TRBV4-3 combines with J gene TRBJ1-5; no clear D. The CDR3 consists of 16 residues. Trimming stripped 0 bases from V and 7 bases from J, with 16 bases between. Germline values: CDR1 LGHNA, CDR2 YSLEER. CDR3: CASSQDLGATRQPQHF. CDR3 DNA: TGCGCCAGCAGCCAAGATCTGGGTGCGACTCGACAGCCCCAGCATTTT.

The gene calls are TRBV19 and TRBJ2-6, with 7 bases identical to TRBD1. The CDR3 is 16 residues long. With V trimmed by 4 bases and J by 2 bases, 5 bases remained unmatched. CDR1 and CDR2 from the germline V gene are LNHDA and SQIVND (reference sequence). The CDR3 protein is CASSTTGQPGANVLTF. In DNA, the CDR3 is TGTGCCAGTAGTACGACGGGACAGCCTGGGGCCAACGTCCTGACTTTC.

The chain has TRBV28 and TRBJ2-1; D is perhaps TRBD1 or TRBD2 (6 bases each). The CDR3 totals 14 residues. Trimming removed 6 bases from V and 5 bases from J, with 14 bases in between. The germline gives CDR1 MDHEN, CDR2 SYDVKM. The CDR3 sequence is CASSAGGHNNEQFF. The CDR3 DNA sequence: TGTGCCAGCAGCGCCGGGGGACACAACAATGAGCAGTTCTTC. The complete variable domain, with remaining parts taken from reference TRBV28 and TRBJ2-1, reads DVKVTQSSRYLVKRTGEKVFLECVQDMDHENMFWYRQDPGLGLRLIYFSYDVKMKEKGDIPEGYSVSREKKERFSLILESASTNQTSMYLCASSAGGHNNEQFFGPGTRLTVL.

The CDR3 region is CAISEASSGRSAFF. Written as DNA, the CDR3 is TGTGCCATCAGTGAGGCTTCCTCAGGGCGCTCGGCTTTCTTT. The chain is built from TRBV10-3 and TRBJ1-1; D may be TRBD1 (5 bases). CDR1 ENHRY and CDR2 SYGVKD come from the germline V gene. There are 14 residues in the CDR3. The germline V and J ends were trimmed by 2 bases and 11 bases, with 18 bases remaining between them.

In its sample, this clone was seen a few times. The V gene is TRBV4-3, the J gene TRBJ1-1; weak D call: TRBD1 (5 bases). The CDR3 extends over 17 amino acids. The germline gives CDR1 LGHNA, CDR2 YSLEER. The V end lost 4 bases, the J end lost 3 bases, and 21 bases lay between the germline ends. CDR3 bases: TGCGCCAGCAGCCGGTGGACATCGAATCGGGCGGACACTGAAGCTTTCTTT. It is translated as CASSRWTSNRADTEAFF.

This sequence joins TRBV5-4 and TRBJ2-2; D not resolved. The V gene's germline CDR1 is SGHNT and CDR2 YYREEE (reference sequence). CDR3 length equals 14 residues. Trimming shortened V by 4 bases and J by 2 bases, and 9 bases separated the two germline ends. CDR3 residues: CASSPGSNTGELFF. CDR3 DNA sequence: TGTGCCAGCAGCCCCGGATCAAACACCGGGGAGCTGTTTTTT.

Written as DNA, the CDR3 is TGCGCCAGCAGCTTGAACACCATGAACACTGAAGCTTTCTTT. This codes for CASSLNTMNTEAFF. The rearrangement links TRBV5-1 to TRBJ1-1; D is undetermined. The CDR3 covers 14 residues. The ends were cut back, 1 base at V and 0 bases at J, with 7 bases in the middle. Germline-derived CDR1 and CDR2 are SGHRS and YFSETQ.

The chain recombines TRBV5-1 with TRBJ2-2, with 9 bases lining up with TRBD1. After removal of 3 bases from V and 8 bases from J, the junction contained 5 bases not matched to a gene. CDR3 length equals 14 residues. Germline CDR1 is SGHRS and CDR2 is YFSETQ. The CDR3 DNA is TGCGCCAGCAGCTCGGGACAGGGTTCGGGGGAGCTGTTTTTT. It specifies CASSSGQGSGELFF.

V and J are TRBV11-3 and TRBJ2-1, with 9 positions matching TRBD1. The CDR3 spans 16 residues. J gave up 2 bases and V 3 bases, and 5 bases lay outside the gene matches. From germline, CDR1 is SGHNT and CDR2 YENEEA. This chain's CDR3 is CASSFGDRVAYNEQFF. The CDR3 DNA sequence: TGTGCCAGCAGCTTTGGGGACAGGGTCGCCTACAATGAGCAGTTCTTC.